This TCR beta chain originates from a study of identical twins. This clonotype was detected only a few times. Addition of a universal primer site occurred through template switching, and cDNA carried unique molecular identifiers. TCRdb passed the 5' RACE reads through MiXCR, listing each CDR3 protein once. Among around 530,000 distinct CDR3 sequences listed, nearly 15% were seen once. The length of the CDR3 is 16 residues. Looked up from germline, CDR1 is KGHDR and CDR2 is SFDVKD. Trimming pared 4 bases from V and 4 bases from J, leaving 15 bases between. These data are also associated with another study on yellow fever vaccine responses in identical twins.

What was sequenced was CD4+ T cells sorted from blood. This clonotype was obtained from a woman between 18 and 29 years old in good health. This chain links TRBV24-1 with TRBJ2-2, with a possible D match to TRBD1 (6 bases). CDR3: CATSDSPTGLTGELFF. CDR3 nucleotides: TGTGCCACCAGTGACTCGCCGACAGGCCTCACCGGGGAGCTGTTTTTT.